These T cell receptor beta chains were read from a single sample in a study of somatic mutations in cytotoxic T cells in rheumatoid arthritis. Produced via immunoSEQ multiplex PCR; TCRdb's table is partial and in-frame only. The repertoire holds 20,000 or so clones, about four fifths seen once, with over 9.5% in the top ten. The sample taken for sequencing was CD8+ T cells sorted from blood. These TCRs come from a woman in her fifties or sixties in good health. CDR3s include the opening cysteine and the closing phenylalanine or tryptophan. The D gene is left open where the match is weak. A clone size is listed for some rows: how often the clone was seen (once, few, many), or a class if it is expanded.

j_call | d_call | v_call | clone_size | cdr3_nt | cdr3_aa
TRBJ2-3 | TRBD1 | TRBV6-1 | once | TGTGCCAGCAGTCCCGGGACAGGGGTAGATACGCAGTATTTT | CASSPGTGVDTQYF
TRBJ2-5 | . | TRBV28 | . | TGTGCCAGCAGTTCCCCGGTTAAGGAGACCCAGTACTTC | CASSSPVKETQYF
TRBJ2-1 | TRBD2 | TRBV6-1 | . | TGTGCCAGTAAGCGGGAGGGCCTTTACAATGAGCAGTTCTTC | CASKREGLYNEQFF
TRBJ1-5 | TRBD1 | TRBV15 | . | TGTGCCACAACCGGGGACAGTAGCAATCAGCCCCAGCATTTT | CATTGDSSNQPQHF
TRBJ2-7 | . | TRBV7-8 | . | TGTGCCAGCAGCTTAGCTCAGAAATTCTACGAGCAGTACTTC | CASSLAQKFYEQYF
TRBJ2-1 | TRBD2 | TRBV9 | . | TGTGCCAGCGGAGCGGGGGGTTACAATGAGCAGTTCTTC | CASGAGGYNEQFF
TRBJ2-1 | . | TRBV2 | . | TGTGCCAGCAGTGAAGCGGACAATGAGCAGTTCTTC | CASSEADNEQFF
TRBJ2-7 | TRBD1 | TRBV11-2 | . | TGTGCCAGCAGCCCGGGGACAGGACCTCTCTACGAGCAGTACTTC | CASSPGTGPLYEQYF
TRBJ2-1 | . | TRBV9 | . | TGTGCCAGCAGCGGGGGAGGAAATGAGCAGTTCTTC | CASSGGGNEQFF
TRBJ2-3 | . | TRBV4-1 | . | TGCGCCAGCAGCCACACCCCCGTGTTCCTCACCTCTAGCACAGATACGCAGTATTTT | CASSHTPVFLTSSTDTQYF
TRBJ2-1 | TRBD1 | TRBV9 | few | TGTGCCAGCAGCGAGCGGCAGGGGGCGGTCAATGAGCAGTTCTTC | CASSERQGAVNEQFF
TRBJ2-7 | TRBD2 | TRBV7-2 | . | TGTGCCAGCAGCCCGGGGACTAGACCCTACGAGCAGTACTTC | CASSPGTRPYEQYF
TRBJ1-1 | . | TRBV6-1 | . | TGTGCCAGCAGTGACCCTTTGCGGGGCAGGGGTTACACTGAAGCTTTCTTT | CASSDPLRGRGYTEAFF
TRBJ1-4 | TRBD1 | TRBV27 | few | TGTGCCGGACCGGGACAGGGGGCTGAAAAACTGTTTTTT | CAGPGQGAEKLFF
TRBJ2-7 | . | TRBV29-1 | . | TGCAGCGTTGCTGGGGTTGCAGGAGCCTACGAGCAGTACTTC | CSVAGVAGAYEQYF
TRBJ2-5 | . | TRBV4-1 | . | TGCGCCAGCAGCCCCCGAAGTCTCCAAGAGACCCAGTACTTC | CASSPRSLQETQYF
TRBJ2-1 | TRBD1 | TRBV6-4 | once | TGTGCCAGCAGTGACTCGATAGGGACAGTCTACAATGAGCAGTTCTTC | CASSDSIGTVYNEQFF
TRBJ1-6 | . | TRBV5-5 | . | TGTGCCAGCAGCTTGACAGAGGTTCATTCACCCCTCCACTTT | CASSLTEVHSPLHF
TRBJ2-2 | . | TRBV6-5 | . | TGTGCCAGCAGTCCCGAAGTTCTAGCTGACGGGGAGCTGTTTTTT | CASSPEVLADGELFF
TRBJ2-7 | TRBD2 | TRBV5-6 | . | TGTGCCAGCAGCCCATTAGCGGGGAGGGGTTCGGACGAGCAGTACTTC | CASSPLAGRGSDEQYF
TRBJ2-1 | . | TRBV5-4 | . | TGTGCCAGCAGCCCCGGACTCGACAATGAGCAGTTCTTC | CASSPGLDNEQFF
TRBJ1-4 | . | TRBV7-6 | . | TGTGCCAGCAGCAAAGCAGGCGCGGGGGGAGAAAAACTGTTTTTT | CASSKAGAGGEKLFF
TRBJ2-2 | . | TRBV14 | . | TGTGCCAGCAGCTCGGGCCCTCCCCCCGGGGAGCTGTTTTTT | CASSSGPPPGELFF
TRBJ2-1 | . | TRBV9 | . | TGTGCCAGCAGCGTAAGTGAGTTCCACAATGAGCAGTTCTTC | CASSVSEFHNEQFF